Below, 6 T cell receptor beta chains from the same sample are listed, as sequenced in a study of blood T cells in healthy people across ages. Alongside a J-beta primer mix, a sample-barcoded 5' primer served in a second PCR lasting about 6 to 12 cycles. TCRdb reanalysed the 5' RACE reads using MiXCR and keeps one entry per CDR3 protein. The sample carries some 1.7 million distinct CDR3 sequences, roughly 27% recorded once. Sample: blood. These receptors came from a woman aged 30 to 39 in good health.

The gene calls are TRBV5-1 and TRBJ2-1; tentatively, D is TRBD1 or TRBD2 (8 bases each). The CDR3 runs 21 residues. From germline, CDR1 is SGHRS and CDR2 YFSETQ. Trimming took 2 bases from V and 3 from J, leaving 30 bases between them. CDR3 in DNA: TGCGCCAGCAGCTTTTCGCGACAGGGGAATGTAGGGCTAGCGGGCTACAATGAGCAGTTCTTC. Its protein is CASSFSRQGNVGLAGYNEQFF.

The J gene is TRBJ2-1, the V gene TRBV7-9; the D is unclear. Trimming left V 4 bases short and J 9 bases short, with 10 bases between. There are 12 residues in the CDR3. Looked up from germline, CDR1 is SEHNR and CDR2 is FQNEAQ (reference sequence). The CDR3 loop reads CASSWITGEQFF. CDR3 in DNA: TGTGCCAGCAGCTGGATCACGGGTGAGCAGTTCTTC.

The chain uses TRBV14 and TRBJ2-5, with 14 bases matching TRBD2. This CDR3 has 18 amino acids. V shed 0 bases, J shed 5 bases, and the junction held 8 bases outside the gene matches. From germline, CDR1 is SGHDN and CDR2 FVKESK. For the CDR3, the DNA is TGTGCCAGCAGCCAAGATCAAGGACTAGCGGGGGGAACGGAGACCCAGTACTTC. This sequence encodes CASSQDQGLAGGTETQYF.

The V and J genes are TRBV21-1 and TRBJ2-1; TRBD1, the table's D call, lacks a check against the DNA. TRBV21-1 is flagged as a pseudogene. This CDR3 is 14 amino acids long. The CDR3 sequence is CASTPVAGFNEQFF. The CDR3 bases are TGTGCCAGCACCCCCGTGGCGGGATTCAATGAGCAGTTCTTC.

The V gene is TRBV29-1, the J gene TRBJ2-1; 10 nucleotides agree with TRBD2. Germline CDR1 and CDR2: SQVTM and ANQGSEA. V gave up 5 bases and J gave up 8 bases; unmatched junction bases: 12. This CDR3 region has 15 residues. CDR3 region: CSVRRGSSGSYEQFF. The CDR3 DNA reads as TGCAGCGTTCGACGGGGATCTAGCGGGAGCTATGAGCAGTTCTTC.

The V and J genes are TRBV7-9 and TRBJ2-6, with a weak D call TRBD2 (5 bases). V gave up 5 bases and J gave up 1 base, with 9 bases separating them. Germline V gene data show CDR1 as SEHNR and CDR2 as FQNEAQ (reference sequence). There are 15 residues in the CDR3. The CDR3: CASSTLASGANVLTF. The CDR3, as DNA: TGTGCCAGCAGCACCCTAGCATCTGGGGCCAACGTCCTGACTTTC.